These 9 T cell receptor beta chains were sequenced from one sample in a study of shared clonotypes between healthy human individuals. Only CD45RO-negative cells positively selected for CCR7 counted as naive CD8 cells, so terminally differentiated effector memory CD45RA+ cells were excluded. Method: immunoSEQ multiplex PCR; TCRdb's copy keeps in-frame clones and lacks some. Of about 1.9 million clones detected, roughly 95% appear once; the ten largest clones hold about 1.6%. Input material: naive CD8+ T cells from PBMCs. The receptors derive from a man younger than 30 in good health. Some clones in this sample may be carry-over from other donors' samples.

This clone was seen more than once but under ten times. The chain carries TRBV2 and TRBJ1-2; D is undetermined. This CDR3 is 10 amino acids long. Trimming removed 11 bases at V and 10 bases at J, with 14 bases between. Germline V gives CDR1 SNHLY, CDR2 FYNNEI. The CDR3 bases are TGTGCCCCAATCCCCCCGCTCTACACCTTC. Protein sequence: CAPIPPLYTF.

The chain carries TRBV27 and TRBJ2-2; D is uncertain. Per the germline V gene, CDR1 is MNHEY and CDR2 is SMNVEV (reference sequence). The V end was cut by 10 bases, the J end by 4 bases, with 10 bases between. This CDR3 region has 12 residues. CDR3 bases: TGTGCCACCCGTGGGGTCACCGGGGAGCTGTTTTTT. It specifies CATRGVTGELFF.

The table lists this clone with a count of one. This chain links TRBV6-1 with TRBJ1-5, with D possibly matching TRBD1 (6 bases). The V end was cut by 2 bases, the J end by 0 bases, with 14 bases between. The CDR3 sequence is 17 residues long. Germline CDR1 and CDR2: MNHNS and SASEGT. The CDR3 nucleotides are TGTGCCAGCAGTGAAAGACAGGCAGGGTATAGCAATCAGCCCCAGCATTTT. It translates to CASSERQAGYSNQPQHF.

CDR3 DNA sequence: TGTGCCAGCAGCTCTGCGGGGGGAGATGGGTCAGATACGCAGTATTTT. This translates into CASSSAGGDGSDTQYF. The chain is built from TRBV7-6 and TRBJ2-3; TRBD2 agrees at 8 bases. The CDR3 totals 16 residues. Per germline, CDR1 SGHVS and CDR2 FNYEAQ. The V segment lost 4 bases and the J segment 4 bases; nucleotides outside the gene matches: 10.

The chain carries TRBV18 and TRBJ2-2; D might be TRBD1 (6 bases). Trimming took 4 bases from V and 3 from J, leaving 21 bases between them. The CDR3 has 18 amino acids. Per germline, CDR1 KGHSH and CDR2 LQKENI. The CDR3 coding sequence is TGTGCCAGCTCACGGACAGACACCGCTGGGCGCTACACCGGGGAGCTGTTTTTT. Translation: CASSRTDTAGRYTGELFF.

This chain uses TRBV25-1 with TRBJ2-3; 11 bases are a match to TRBD1. This CDR3 spans 16 amino acids. Germline-derived CDR1 and CDR2 are MGHDK and SYGVNS. V shed 6 bases and J 1 base; nucleotides not matched to a gene: 6. The CDR3 bases are TGTGCCAGCAGCCGGGACAGGGGGGTGGGCACAGATACGCAGTATTTT. Translated, it gives CASSRDRGVGTDTQYF.

On this clone itself: Germline and junction disagree at one end, which may indicate a read error. The chain combines TRBV6-5 with TRBJ1-4; 8 positions agree with TRBD1. The germline V gene has CDR1 MNHEY and CDR2 SVGAGI. The CDR3 extends over 15 amino acids. CDR3 amino acids: CASNYEGQGPEKLFF. The CDR3 region has the DNA TGTGCCAGCAATTACGAAGGACAGGGTCCTGAAAAACTGTTTTTT.

The J gene is TRBJ2-2, the V gene TRBV6-4; D gene unclear. CDR3 length: 15 residues. Between the trimmed V and J ends, which lost 2 bases and 5 bases, there was a span of 12 bases. Germline-derived CDR1 and CDR2 are MRHNA and SNTAGT. The CDR3 sequence: CASSDGVATTGELFF. CDR3 sequence (DNA): TGTGCCAGCAGTGACGGGGTAGCAACAACCGGGGAGCTGTTTTTT.

V gene TRBV27 combines with J gene TRBJ1-2; possible D gene TRBD1, 6 bases. V was cut by 2 bases and J by 3 bases, with 10 bases left in between. This CDR3 contains 14 residues. Germline V gene lookup returns CDR1 MNHEY and CDR2 SMNVEV (reference sequence). The CDR3 reads CASSLGGGYYGYTF. In DNA form, the CDR3 reads TGTGCCAGCAGTTTAGGGGGCGGATACTATGGCTACACCTTC.